The rows below give T cell receptor beta chains drawn from one sample of a study of blood T cell repertoires in COVID-19. Method: immunoSEQ multiplex PCR; TCRdb's copy keeps in-frame clones and lacks some. This table holds fewer than 350,000 clones, about 89% found once. The sequencing input was peripheral blood. These TCRs come from a man aged 40-49 years with active or convalescent COVID-19. Each CDR3 is given with its conserved first and last residue. A D gene is named only where the DNA matches it firmly. Clone size is given for some rows only: seen once, a few or many times, or a class if the clone is expanded.

abundance,j_gene,d_gene,len,v_gene,CDR3aa,CDR3nt
NA,TRBJ2-1,TRBD2,14,TRBV27,CASTLAGGMGEQFF,TGTGCCAGCACCTTAGCGGGAGGGATGGGTGAGCAGTTCTTC
NA,TRBJ2-7,TRBD1,14,TRBV7-6,CASSLNRGSYEQYF,TGTGCCAGCAGCTTAAACAGGGGTTCCTACGAGCAGTACTTC
NA,TRBJ1-1,NA,15,TRBV5-1,CASSLDLQGVAEAFF,TGCGCCAGCAGCTTGGATTTACAGGGAGTAGCTGAAGCTTTCTTT
NA,TRBJ1-1,NA,15,TRBV3-1/TRBV3-2,CASSQGRGAGTEAFF,TGTGCCAGCAGCCAAGGGCGTGGGGCAGGTACTGAAGCTTTCTTT
NA,TRBJ1-1,TRBD1,14,TRBV10-3,CAIRNTGDNTEAFF,TGTGCCATCAGAAATACAGGGGACAACACTGAAGCTTTCTTT
NA,TRBJ2-7,TRBD2,13,TRBV28,CASSLAGIDEQYF,TGTGCCAGCAGCCTAGCGGGGATCGACGAGCAGTACTTC
NA,TRBJ1-4,NA,15,TRBV28,CASSSSGVGDEKLFF,TGTGCCAGCAGTTCTTCAGGGGTGGGTGACGAAAAACTGTTTTTT
NA,TRBJ2-2,TRBD1,17,TRBV9,CASSVASGQGNTGELFF,TGTGCCAGCAGCGTAGCTAGTGGACAGGGGAACACCGGGGAGCTGTTTTTT
NA,TRBJ1-1,NA,15,TRBV6-5,CASSYGVGGPTEAFF,TGTGCCAGCAGTTACGGAGTGGGGGGACCCACTGAAGCTTTCTTT
NA,TRBJ1-2,TRBD1,13,TRBV5-1,CASSDLGGDGYTF,TGCGCCAGCAGCGACCTAGGGGGCGATGGCTACACCTTC
NA,TRBJ1-1,TRBD1,13,TRBV7-9,CASSPRDRYEAFF,TGTGCCAGCAGCCCGAGGGACAGGTATGAAGCTTTCTTT
NA,TRBJ2-5,NA,16,TRBV6-1,CASSEDPGDHLRPQYF,TGTGCCAGCAGTGAAGATCCGGGAGACCATTTACGGCCCCAGTACTTC
NA,TRBJ1-1,TRBD1,13,TRBV4-2,CASSPDRVVEAFF,TGTGCCAGCAGTCCGGACAGGGTAGTAGAAGCTTTCTTT
NA,TRBJ1-1,NA,14,TRBV5-1,CASSLAGSNTEAFF,TGCGCCAGCAGCTTGGCAGGCAGTAACACTGAAGCTTTCTTT
NA,TRBJ1-5,NA,13,TRBV7-2,CASSVQQGQPQHF,TGTGCCAGCAGCGTACAACAGGGCCAGCCCCAGCATTTT
NA,TRBJ2-7,NA,15,TRBV4-1,CASSQDAGYTYEQYF,TGCGCCAGCAGCCAAGATGCAGGCTATACCTACGAGCAGTACTTC
NA,TRBJ1-1,TRBD1,14,TRBV30,CAWRSGQMNTEAFF,TGTGCCTGGAGGTCGGGACAGATGAACACTGAAGCTTTCTTT
NA,TRBJ1-2,NA,15,TRBV5-1,CASSLVGGEGYGYTF,TGCGCCAGCAGCTTGGTTGGGGGCGAGGGCTATGGCTACACCTTC
NA,TRBJ1-6,NA,17,TRBV25-1,CASSVPGEGGGHSPLHF,TGTGCCAGCAGTGTTCCGGGTGAGGGGGGGGGCCATTCACCCCTCCACTTT
NA,TRBJ1-2,TRBD1,13,TRBV19,CASTGTATYGYTF,TGTGCCAGCACCGGGACAGCCACCTATGGCTACACCTTC
NA,TRBJ1-2,NA,14,TRBV15,CATSRDGGDSGYTF,TGTGCCACCAGCAGAGATGGGGGCGACTCGGGCTACACCTTC
NA,TRBJ1-4,NA,14,TRBV5-4,CASSLEGANEKLFF,TGTGCCAGCAGCTTGGAGGGGGCTAATGAAAAACTGTTTTTT
NA,TRBJ1-1,NA,12,TRBV25-1,CASREDYAEAFF,TGTGCCAGCAGGGAGGACTACGCTGAAGCTTTCTTT
NA,TRBJ2-1,NA,18,TRBV24-1,CATSDPGRGRLSYNEQFF,TGTGCCACCAGTGATCCGGGGCGGGGGCGGCTATCCTACAATGAGCAGTTCTTC
NA,TRBJ2-5,TRBD1,14,TRBV9,CASSEGQSEETQYF,TGTGCCAGCAGCGAGGGACAGTCTGAAGAGACCCAGTACTTC
NA,TRBJ1-1,NA,13,TRBV6-5,CASSYSRGTEAFF,TGTGCCAGCAGTTACTCGCGTGGCACTGAAGCTTTCTTT
NA,TRBJ1-1,TRBD1,15,TRBV13,CASSTRTGKNTEAFF,TGTGCCAGCAGCACGAGGACAGGGAAAAACACTGAAGCTTTCTTT
NA,TRBJ2-2,TRBD2,19,TRBV11-3,CASSPRLGGIRGGTGELFF,TGTGCCAGCAGCCCAAGACTGGGAGGGATAAGAGGTGGTACCGGGGAGCTGTTTTTT
NA,TRBJ1-1,NA,13,TRBV5-1,CASKGLFPTEAFF,TGCGCCAGTAAGGGACTTTTCCCCACTGAAGCTTTCTTT
NA,TRBJ1-6,NA,16,TRBV11-2,CASSSFGSSYNSPLHF,TGTGCCAGCAGCTCCTTTGGGAGCTCCTATAATTCACCCCTCCACTTT
few,TRBJ1-2,TRBD1,15,TRBV24-1,CATSDHRDRGSGYTF,TGTGCCACCAGTGATCACCGGGACAGGGGTAGTGGCTACACCTTC
NA,TRBJ2-7,NA,11,TRBV20-1,CSGFGSYEQYF,TGCAGTGGGTTCGGCTCCTACGAGCAGTACTTC
NA,TRBJ1-4,NA,15,TRBV9,CASSVDDITNEKLFF,TGTGCCAGCAGCGTAGACGACATAACGAATGAAAAACTGTTTTTT
NA,TRBJ2-2,NA,13,TRBV27,CASSRLGAGELFF,TGTGCCAGCAGTAGGTTAGGAGCCGGGGAGCTGTTTTTT
NA,TRBJ1-1,NA,14,TRBV28,CASSLRAGGTEAFF,TGTGCCAGCAGCTTAAGGGCGGGAGGGACTGAAGCTTTCTTT
NA,TRBJ2-7,TRBD1,14,TRBV13,CASSNRTGVYEQYF,TGTGCCAGCAGCAACAGGACAGGGGTTTACGAGCAGTACTTC
NA,TRBJ1-4,TRBD1,12,TRBV28,CASSEGAVKLFF,TGTGCCAGCAGTGAGGGGGCTGTAAAACTGTTTTTT
NA,TRBJ2-5,TRBD1,12,TRBV30,CAWDRGFETQYF,TGTGCCTGGGACAGGGGATTCGAGACCCAGTACTTC
NA,TRBJ2-3,NA,12,TRBV11-2,CASSATGDTQYF,TGTGCCAGCAGCGCGACAGGTGATACGCAGTATTTT